Listed here are 27 T cell receptor beta chains from one sample, sequenced in a study of blood T cells in healthy people across ages. For the second PCR, which ran for 7 to 11 cycles, a sample-barcoded 5' primer and a J-beta primer mix were used. Each CDR3 protein is one row after TCRdb ran MiXCR on the 5' RACE reads. The sample holds 600,000 to 900,000 distinct CDR3 sequences; about a quarter are singletons and the top ten take under 3%. The sample also formed part of further work on T cells of mothers and their children.

The sample comprised blood. The receptors derive from a boy under 18 in good health.

The chain combines TRBV5-1 with TRBJ2-5, with TRBD2 as a possible D gene (5 bases). V was pared by 5 bases and J by 3 bases, with 20 bases between. The germline CDR1 and CDR2 sequences are SGHRS and YFSETQ. This CDR3 contains 16 residues. The CDR3 nucleotides are TGCGCCAGCAGTTTGAGGGCCGGACGGCCCGAAGAGACCCAGTACTTC. It specifies CASSLRAGRPEETQYF.

The chain joins TRBV6-6 to TRBJ1-4; D perhaps matches TRBD1 (6 bases). The germline CDR1 and CDR2 sequences are MNHNY and SVGAGI (reference sequence). This CDR3 contains 14 residues. The germline V and J ends were trimmed by 6 bases and 4 bases, with 12 bases remaining between them. Here the CDR3 reads CASRETGYNEKLFF. The CDR3 DNA is TGTGCCAGCAGAGAGACAGGCTATAATGAAAAACTGTTTTTT.

The chain recombines TRBV5-1 with TRBJ2-3; the D gene is possibly TRBD2 (7 bases). Per the germline V gene, CDR1 is SGHRS and CDR2 is YFSETQ. This CDR3 is built from 18 residues. The V gene lost 4 bases and the J gene lost 0 bases, with 21 bases spanning the gap. The CDR3 is CASSQLSLAGASTDTQYF. The CDR3 DNA is TGCGCCAGCAGCCAACTTTCTTTGGCGGGGGCTAGCACAGATACGCAGTATTTT. Using reference TRBV5-1 and TRBJ2-3 for the parts outside the CDR3, the full variable domain is KAGVTQTPRYLIKTRGQQVTLSCSPISGHRSVSWYQQTPGQGLQFLFEYFSETQRNKGNFPGRFSGRQFSNSRSEMNVSTLELGDSALYLCASSQLSLAGASTDTQYFGPGTRLTVL.

The chain uses TRBV5-1 and TRBJ1-4; 7 bases are a match to TRBD1. This CDR3 contains 14 residues. V lost 4 bases, J lost 4 bases, and 4 bases stayed unmatched. From germline, CDR1 is SGHRS and CDR2 YFSETQ. The CDR3 region has the DNA TGCGCCAGCAGCCGCACAGGGGATAATGAAAAACTGTTTTTT. This gives the protein CASSRTGDNEKLFF.

This clonotype was detected only a few times. The chain has TRBV7-9 and TRBJ2-7; D unclear. The CDR3 contains 13 residues. V shed 5 bases and J shed 5 bases, with 13 bases lying between them. Germline V lookup: CDR1 SEHNR, CDR2 FQNEAQ (reference sequence). The CDR3 sequence: CASSLWTADEQYF. The CDR3 DNA sequence: TGTGCCAGCAGCCTTTGGACCGCAGACGAGCAGTACTTC.

There are many counts of this clonotype. The rearrangement uses TRBV10-2 and TRBJ2-1, with 7 bases fitting TRBD2. The J segment lost 4 bases and the V segment lost 8 bases, leaving 2 bases of the junction unmatched. In germline, CDR1 is WSHSY, CDR2 SAAADI. This CDR3 contains 12 residues. Written as DNA, the CDR3 is TGCGCCAGCGAGCGGGGATACAATGAGCAGTTCTTC. It yields the protein CASERGYNEQFF.

V and J are TRBV4-1 and TRBJ2-2; D could derive from TRBD1 or TRBD2 (5 bases each). Germline loops: CDR1 MGHRA, CDR2 YSYEKL. V was shortened by 4 bases and J by 5 bases, with 11 bases between the two germline ends. The CDR3 loop spans 14 amino acids. CDR3 bases: TGCGCCAGCAGCCCGAGAGGGGCGACCGGGGAGCTGTTTTTT. This encodes CASSPRGATGELFF.

A few counts support this clonotype. The chain's CDR3 is CASSEDGEQFF. The CDR3 bases are TGTGCCAGCAGTGAGGACGGTGAGCAGTTCTTC. V usage is TRBV2 and J usage is TRBJ2-1; D gene ambiguous. From germline, CDR1 is SNHLY and CDR2 FYNNEI. V lost 3 bases, J lost 9 bases, and 6 bases lay in between. The CDR3 runs 11 residues.

This chain joins TRBV3-1 and TRBJ2-7, with 11 bases matching TRBD2. Germline lookup yields CDR1 LGHDT and CDR2 YNNKEL (reference sequence). Trimming at V came to 3 bases and at J to 0 bases, leaving 4 bases not matched to a gene. This CDR3 is built from 16 residues. The CDR3 spells CASSHAGTSGSYEQYF. CDR3 bases: TGTGCCAGCAGCCATGCCGGGACTAGCGGCTCCTACGAGCAGTACTTC.

The chain is built from TRBV7-2 and TRBJ1-4; D is undetermined. The CDR3 length is 15 residues. CDR1 SGHTA and CDR2 FQGNSA come from the germline V gene. V dropped 5 bases and J dropped 7 bases, with 17 bases sitting between them. CDR3 DNA sequence: TGTGCCAGCAGCCGTGTCGCCGGACGGGGTGAAAAACTGTTTTTT. As protein: CASSRVAGRGEKLFF.

V usage is TRBV29-1 and J usage is TRBJ2-5; 8 positions match TRBD2. The end of the DNA aligns better with TRBJ2-7, so the J call may be wrong. Germline CDR1 reads SQVTM; CDR2 reads ANQGSEA. The CDR3 extends over 14 amino acids. CDR3: CSVASLAGTYEQYF. The CDR3 nucleotides are TGCAGCGTTGCGAGTCTAGCGGGTACCTACGAGCAGTACTTC.

The J gene is TRBJ1-4, the V gene TRBV4-1; D not certain. The V end lost 2 bases, the J end lost 5 bases, and 18 bases lay between the germline ends. Germline loops: CDR1 MGHRA, CDR2 YSYEKL. CDR3 length: 17 amino acids. The CDR3 loop reads CASSQQDTPGGNEKLFF. Written as DNA, the CDR3 is TGCGCCAGCAGCCAACAAGACACCCCGGGTGGGAATGAAAAACTGTTTTTT.

This clonotype was seen many times. V usage is TRBV9 and J usage is TRBJ2-1; D gene uncertain. Trimming stripped 0 bases from V and 3 bases from J, with 4 bases between. The V gene's germline CDR1 is SGDLS and CDR2 YYNGEE. The CDR3 extends over 13 amino acids. CDR3 sequence reads: CASSVAIYNEQFF. The CDR3 nucleotides read TGTGCCAGCAGCGTAGCCATCTACAATGAGCAGTTCTTC.

V gene TRBV9 combines with J gene TRBJ2-1; D remains unclear. Per germline, CDR1 SGDLS and CDR2 YYNGEE. The length of the CDR3 is 17 residues. V was shortened by 0 bases and J by 0 bases, with 13 bases between the two germline ends. The CDR3 spells CASSVDYSQASYNEQFF. Here the CDR3 DNA reads TGTGCCAGCAGCGTAGATTATAGTCAGGCCTCCTACAATGAGCAGTTCTTC.

In the case of this clonotype: A junction end diverges from the germline sequence, so it may reflect a read error. V gene TRBV7-2 combines with J gene TRBJ2-7; a possible D gene is TRBD1 (6 bases). The CDR3 has 16 amino acids. From germline, CDR1 is SGHTA and CDR2 FQGNSA. The CDR3 nucleotides read TGTGCTAGCAGCTTAGGGGCGACAGGCACCCCCTACGAGCAGTACTTC. Protein: CASSLGATGTPYEQYF. Looking up the rest from reference TRBV7-2 and TRBJ2-7 gives the full variable domain: GAGVSQSPSNKVTEKGKDVELRCDPISGHTALYWYRQSLGQGLEFLIYFQGNSAPDKSGLPSDRFSAERTGGSVSTLTIQRTQQEDSAVYLCASSLGATGTPYEQYFGPGTRLTVT.

The gene calls are TRBV9 and TRBJ2-4; D ambiguous. Germline CDR1 reads SGDLS; CDR2 reads YYNGEE. The CDR3 length is 17 residues. Trimming took off 4 bases at V and 0 bases at J, with 17 bases between the two ends. CDR3 sequence reads: CASSPTPSLVAKNIQYF. In DNA form, the CDR3 reads TGTGCCAGCAGCCCGACACCGAGCCTCGTAGCCAAAAACATTCAGTACTTC.

This clonotype was recorded a few times. The chain recombines TRBV29-1 with TRBJ2-5, with 11 positions matching TRBD1. The CDR3 runs 14 residues. Germline CDR1 is SQVTM and CDR2 is ANQGSEA. Trimming cost V 1 base and J 5 bases; bases outside gene matches: 3. CDR3 sequence reads: CSVEVGQGVETQYF. The DNA of the CDR3 is TGCAGCGTTGAAGTGGGACAGGGGGTGGAGACCCAGTACTTC.

The rearrangement joins TRBV4-2 to TRBJ2-5, with TRBD1 matching over 7 bases. The CDR3 length is 14 residues. The germline V gene encodes CDR1 LGHNA and CDR2 YNFKEQ. V lost 1 base, J lost 8 bases, and 7 bases stayed unmatched. In DNA, the CDR3 is TGTGCCAGCAGCCAAGCAAGAGAGGGGGCCACCCAGTACTTC. It specifies CASSQAREGATQYF.

J is TRBJ1-5 and V is TRBV6-1; D call uncertain. V shed 3 bases and J shed 6 bases, with 12 bases lying between them. The CDR3 contains 14 residues. Germline lookup yields CDR1 MNHNS and CDR2 SASEGT. The CDR3 bases are TGTGCCAGCAGTGACTCAGTCAGTGGTCAGCCCCAGCATTTT. Protein product: CASSDSVSGQPQHF.

The V and J genes are TRBV12-3 or TRBV12-4 and TRBJ2-5, with D unresolved. The germline V and J ends were trimmed by 5 bases and 2 bases, with 9 bases remaining between them. The CDR3 is 13 residues long. CDR3 nucleotide sequence: TGTGCCAGCAGTACCCCAGATCAAGAGACCCAGTACTTC. This gives the protein CASSTPDQETQYF.

This clonotype was observed a handful of times. This chain joins TRBV20-1 and TRBJ2-5, with 15 bases that match TRBD2. V was pared by 6 bases and J by 4 bases, with 15 bases of the junction left unmatched. CDR1 DFQATT and CDR2 SNEGSKA come from the germline V gene (reference sequence). The CDR3 contains 18 residues. CDR3 bases: TGCAGTGCGCGGGGACTAGCGGGGGGCCCTCGGGAGCGAGAGACCCAGTACTTC. Translation: CSARGLAGGPRERETQYF.

This clonotype appeared a few times. This chain joins TRBV5-1 and TRBJ1-3; D remains ambiguous. Germline V gene data show CDR1 as SGHRS and CDR2 as YFSETQ. This CDR3 region has 15 residues. The V end lost 2 bases, the J end lost 8 bases, and 17 bases lay between the germline ends. CDR3 in DNA: TGCGCCAGCAGCTTAGGAGGTGGGCAGGCGGACACCATATATTTT. It encodes CASSLGGGQADTIYF.

The CDR3 DNA reads as TGTGCCAGCAGTTACTCGGACCGCCACGAGCAGTACTTC. It encodes CASSYSDRHEQYF. This chain links TRBV6-2 or TRBV6-3 with TRBJ2-7, with D unclear. The ends were cut back, 0 bases at V and 5 bases at J, with 8 bases in the middle. The CDR3 consists of 13 residues. Germline V gives CDR1 MNHEY, CDR2 SVGEGT.

This clonotype was seen many times. The chain joins TRBV6-5 to TRBJ2-7; D gene uncertain. The CDR3 length is 13 residues. Germline CDR1 and CDR2: MNHEY and SVGAGI. The ends were cut back, 6 bases at V and 2 bases at J, with 11 bases in the middle. This chain's CDR3 is CASSRGGPYEQYF. The CDR3 region has the DNA TGTGCCAGCAGCCGTGGCGGACCCTACGAGCAGTACTTC.

This clonotype was picked up a small number of times. V usage is TRBV27 and J usage is TRBJ1-5, with 8 bases lining up with TRBD1. The V gene's germline CDR1 is MNHEY and CDR2 SMNVEV (reference sequence). Trimming cost V 7 bases and J 5 bases; bases outside gene matches: 7. The length of the CDR3 is 14 residues. The CDR3 DNA reads TGTGCCAGCAAGCTACAGGGGGGAGATCAGCCCCAGCATTTT. It translates to CASKLQGGDQPQHF.

This clonotype was counted only a few times. V is TRBV6-5 and J is TRBJ1-2; no definite D call. Trimming removed 2 bases at V and 4 bases at J, with 11 bases between. The CDR3 is 14 residues long. Germline V CDR1 and CDR2: MNHEY, SVGAGI. The DNA for the CDR3 is TGTGCCAGCAGTTACAGCTCACCCCTCTATGGCTACACCTTC. This gives the protein CASSYSSPLYGYTF.

In DNA, the CDR3 is TGCAGTACATTCGGAAACGCACGATTGACAGATACGCAGTATTTT. Its protein product is CSTFGNARLTDTQYF. This chain connects TRBV20-1 to TRBJ2-3; D is uncertain. Germline V gives CDR1 DFQATT, CDR2 SNEGSKA (reference sequence). This CDR3 has 15 amino acids. V was shortened by 8 bases and J by 3 bases, with 21 bases between the two germline ends.